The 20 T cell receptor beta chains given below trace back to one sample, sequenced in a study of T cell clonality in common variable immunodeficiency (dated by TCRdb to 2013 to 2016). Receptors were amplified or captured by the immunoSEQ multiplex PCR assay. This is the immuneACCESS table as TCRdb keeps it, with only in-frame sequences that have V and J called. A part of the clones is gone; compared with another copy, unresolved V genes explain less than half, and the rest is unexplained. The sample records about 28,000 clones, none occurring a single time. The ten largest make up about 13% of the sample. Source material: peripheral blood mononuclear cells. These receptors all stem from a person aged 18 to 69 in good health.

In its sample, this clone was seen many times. The CDR3 here is CSAPDRVISPLHF. The DNA read from the CDR3 is TGCAGTGCCCCGGACAGGGTAATTTCACCC. The chain has TRBV20-1 and TRBJ1-6; 8 nucleotides align to TRBD1. The read comes to an end 3 residues before the CDR3 does, leaving the germline J gene to fill in the end. Germline V gives CDR1 DFQATT, CDR2 SNEGSKA (reference sequence). The length of the CDR3 is 13 residues. Losses at the gene ends were 6 bases for V and 9 bases for J; bases not matched to a gene: 7.

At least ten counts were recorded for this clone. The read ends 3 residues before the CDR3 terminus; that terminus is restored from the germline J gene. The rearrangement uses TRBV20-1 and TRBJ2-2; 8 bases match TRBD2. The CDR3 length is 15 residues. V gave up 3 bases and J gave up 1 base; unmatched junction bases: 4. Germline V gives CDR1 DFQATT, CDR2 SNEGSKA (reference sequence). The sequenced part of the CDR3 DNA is TGCAGTGCTAGTTTAGCGGGGCAGAACACCGGGGAG. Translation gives CSASLAGQNTGE. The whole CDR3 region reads CSASLAGQNTGELFF.

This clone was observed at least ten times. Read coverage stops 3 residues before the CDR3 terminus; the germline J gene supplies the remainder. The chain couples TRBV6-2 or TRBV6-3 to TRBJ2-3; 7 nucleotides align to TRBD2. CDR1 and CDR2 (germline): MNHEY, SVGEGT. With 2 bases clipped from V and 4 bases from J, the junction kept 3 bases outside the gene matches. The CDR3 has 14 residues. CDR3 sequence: CASSYGLGADTQYF. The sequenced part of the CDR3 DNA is TGTGCCAGCAGTTACGGACTAGGCGCAGATACG.

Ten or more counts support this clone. CDR3 DNA, as far as it was read: TGCGCCAGCAGCATAACTAGATACAATGAG. Its protein is CASSITRYNE. The complete CDR3 protein is CASSITRYNEQFF. The V call is TRBV5-1, the J call TRBJ2-1; tentative D call: TRBD2 (5 bases). The CDR3 end is not reached by the read, which stops 3 residues before it; the germline J gene fills it in. Germline loops: CDR1 SGHRS, CDR2 YFSETQ. The germline V and J ends were trimmed by 4 bases and 4 bases, with 9 bases remaining between them. The CDR3 covers 13 residues.

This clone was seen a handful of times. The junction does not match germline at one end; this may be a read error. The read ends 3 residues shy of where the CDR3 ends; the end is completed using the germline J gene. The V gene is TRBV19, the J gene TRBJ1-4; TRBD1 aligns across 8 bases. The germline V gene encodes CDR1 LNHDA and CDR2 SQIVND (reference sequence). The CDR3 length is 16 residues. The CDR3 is CASSIIGTGMDEELFF. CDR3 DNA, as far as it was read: TGTGCCAGTAGTATAATAGGGACAGGAATGGATGAAGAA.

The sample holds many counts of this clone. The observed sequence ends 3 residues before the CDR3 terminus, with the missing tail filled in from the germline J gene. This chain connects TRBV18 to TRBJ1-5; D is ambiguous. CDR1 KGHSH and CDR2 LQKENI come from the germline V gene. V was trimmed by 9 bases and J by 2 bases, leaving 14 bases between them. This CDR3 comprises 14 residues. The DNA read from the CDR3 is TGTGCCAGTATCAAGAACCCGGGCAATCAGCCC. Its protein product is CASIKNPGNQP. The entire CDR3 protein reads CASIKNPGNQPQHF. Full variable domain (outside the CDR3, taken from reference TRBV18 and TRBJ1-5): NAGVMQNPRHLVRRRGQEARLRCSPMKGHSHVYWYRQLPEEGLKFMVYLQKENIIDESGMPKERFSAEFPKEGPSILRIQQVVRGDSAAYFCASIKNPGNQPQHFGDGTRLSIL.

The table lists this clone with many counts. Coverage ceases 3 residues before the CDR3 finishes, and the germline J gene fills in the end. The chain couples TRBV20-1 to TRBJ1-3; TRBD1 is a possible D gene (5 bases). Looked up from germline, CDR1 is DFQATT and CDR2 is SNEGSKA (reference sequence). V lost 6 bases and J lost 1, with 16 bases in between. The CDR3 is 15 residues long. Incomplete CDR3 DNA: TGCAGTGCCACCCTCCGGGGGGAATCTGGAAACACC. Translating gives CSATLRGESGNT. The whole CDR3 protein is CSATLRGESGNTIYF.

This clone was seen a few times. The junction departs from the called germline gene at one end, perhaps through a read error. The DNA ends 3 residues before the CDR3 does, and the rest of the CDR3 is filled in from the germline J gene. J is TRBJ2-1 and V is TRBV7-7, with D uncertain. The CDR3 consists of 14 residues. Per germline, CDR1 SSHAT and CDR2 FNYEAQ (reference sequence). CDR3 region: CASSLEAGYNEQFF. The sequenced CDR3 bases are TGTGCTAGCAGCTTAGAGGCCGGGTACAATGAG. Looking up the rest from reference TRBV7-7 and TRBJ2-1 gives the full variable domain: GAGVSQSPRYKVTKRGQDVTLRCDPISSHATLYWYQQALGQGPEFLTYFNYEAQPDKSGLPSDRFSAERPEGSISTLTIQRTEQRDSAMYRCASSLEAGYNEQFFGPGTRLTVL.

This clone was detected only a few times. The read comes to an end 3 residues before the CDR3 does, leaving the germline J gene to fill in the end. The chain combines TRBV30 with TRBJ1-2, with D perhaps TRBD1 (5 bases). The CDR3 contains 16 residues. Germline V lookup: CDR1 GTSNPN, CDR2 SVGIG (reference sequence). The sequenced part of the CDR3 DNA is TGTGCCTGGAGTCCCCGGACTAGCGGGGGTTATAATGAC. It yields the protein CAWSPRTSGGYND. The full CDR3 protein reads CAWSPRTSGGYNDYTF.

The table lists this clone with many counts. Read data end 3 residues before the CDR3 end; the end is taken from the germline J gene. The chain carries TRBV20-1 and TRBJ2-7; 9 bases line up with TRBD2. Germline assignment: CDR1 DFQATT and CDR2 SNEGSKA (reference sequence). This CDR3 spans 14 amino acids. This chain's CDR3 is CNDIAGASSYEQYF. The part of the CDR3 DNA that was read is TGCAACGATATAGCGGGGGCCTCCTCCTACGAG.

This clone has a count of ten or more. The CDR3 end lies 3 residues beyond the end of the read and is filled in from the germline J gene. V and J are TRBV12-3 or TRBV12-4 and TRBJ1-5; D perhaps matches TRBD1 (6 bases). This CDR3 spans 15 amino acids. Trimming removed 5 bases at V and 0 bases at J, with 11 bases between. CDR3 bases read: TGTGCCAGCAGTGGCAGGGGTTCTAGCAATCAGCCC. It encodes CASSGRGSSNQP. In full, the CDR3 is CASSGRGSSNQPQHF.

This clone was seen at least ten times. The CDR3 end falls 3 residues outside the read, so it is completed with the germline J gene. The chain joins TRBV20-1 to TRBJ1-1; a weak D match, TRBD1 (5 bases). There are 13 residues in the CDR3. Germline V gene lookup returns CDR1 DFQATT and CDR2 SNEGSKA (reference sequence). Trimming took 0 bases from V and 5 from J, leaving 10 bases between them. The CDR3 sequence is CSARDWGGTEAFF. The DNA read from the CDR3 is TGCAGTGCTAGAGATTGGGGGGGGACTGAA.

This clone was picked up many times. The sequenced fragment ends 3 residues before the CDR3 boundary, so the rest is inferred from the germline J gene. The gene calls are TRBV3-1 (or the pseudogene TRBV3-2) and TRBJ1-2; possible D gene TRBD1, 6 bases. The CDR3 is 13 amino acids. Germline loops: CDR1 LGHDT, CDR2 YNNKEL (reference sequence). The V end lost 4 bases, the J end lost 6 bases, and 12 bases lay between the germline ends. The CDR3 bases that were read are TGTGCCAGCAGCCGATTACAGGGCGATGGC. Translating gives CASSRLQGDG. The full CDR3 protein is CASSRLQGDGYTF.

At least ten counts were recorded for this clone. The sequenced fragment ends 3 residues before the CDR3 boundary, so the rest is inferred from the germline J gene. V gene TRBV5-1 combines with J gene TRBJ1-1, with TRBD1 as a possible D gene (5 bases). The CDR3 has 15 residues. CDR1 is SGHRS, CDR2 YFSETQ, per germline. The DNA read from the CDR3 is TGCGCCAGCAGCTTGGACGGGTCAGGGTTAGCTGGA. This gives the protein CASSLDGSGLAG. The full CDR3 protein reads CASSLDGSGLAGAFF.

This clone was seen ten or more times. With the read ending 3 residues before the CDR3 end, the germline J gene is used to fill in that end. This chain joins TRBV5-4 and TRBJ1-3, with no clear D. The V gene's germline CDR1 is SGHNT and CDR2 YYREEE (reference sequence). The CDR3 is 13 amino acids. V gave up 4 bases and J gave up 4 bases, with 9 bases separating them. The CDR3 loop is CASSKTSGNTIYF. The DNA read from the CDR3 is TGTGCCAGCAGCAAGACTTCGGGAAACACC.

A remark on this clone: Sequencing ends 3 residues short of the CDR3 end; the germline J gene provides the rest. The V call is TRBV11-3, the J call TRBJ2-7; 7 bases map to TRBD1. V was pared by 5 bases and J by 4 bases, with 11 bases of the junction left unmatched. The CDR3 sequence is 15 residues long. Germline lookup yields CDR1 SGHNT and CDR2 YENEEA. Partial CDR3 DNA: TGTGCCAGCAGCCCAGGGGGTGTTCAAGGATACGAG. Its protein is CASSPGGVQGYE. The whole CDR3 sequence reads CASSPGGVQGYEQYF.

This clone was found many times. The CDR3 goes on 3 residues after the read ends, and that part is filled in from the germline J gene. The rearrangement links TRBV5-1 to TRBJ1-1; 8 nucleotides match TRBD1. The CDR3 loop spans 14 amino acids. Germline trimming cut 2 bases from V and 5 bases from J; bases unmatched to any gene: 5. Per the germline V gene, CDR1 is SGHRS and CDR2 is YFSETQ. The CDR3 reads CASSFGQGLTEAFF. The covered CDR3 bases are TGCGCCAGCAGCTTTGGACAGGGTTTAACTGAA. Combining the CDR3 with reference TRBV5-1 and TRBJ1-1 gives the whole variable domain KAGVTQTPRYLIKTRGQQVTLSCSPISGHRSVSWYQQTPGQGLQFLFEYFSETQRNKGNFPGRFSGRQFSNSRSEMNVSTLELGDSALYLCASSFGQGLTEAFFGQGTRLTVV.

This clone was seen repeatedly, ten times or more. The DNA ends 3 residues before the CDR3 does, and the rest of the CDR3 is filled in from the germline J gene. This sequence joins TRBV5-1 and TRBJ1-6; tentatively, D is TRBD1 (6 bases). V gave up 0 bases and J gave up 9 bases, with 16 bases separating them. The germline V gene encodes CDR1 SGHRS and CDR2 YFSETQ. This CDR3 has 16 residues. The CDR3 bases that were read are TGCGCCAGCAGCTTGGCACAGGGAGGAAACGTTTCACCC. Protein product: CASSLAQGGNVSP. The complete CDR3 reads CASSLAQGGNVSPLHF.

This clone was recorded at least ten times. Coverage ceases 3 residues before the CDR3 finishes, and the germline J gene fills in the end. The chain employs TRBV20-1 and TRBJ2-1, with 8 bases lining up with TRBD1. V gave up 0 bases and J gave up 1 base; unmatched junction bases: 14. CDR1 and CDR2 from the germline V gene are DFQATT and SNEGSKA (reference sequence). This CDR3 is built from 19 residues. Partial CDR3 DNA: TGCAGTGCTAGAGATCCCCGGGGACAGGCCACAGGGTCCTACAATGAG. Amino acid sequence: CSARDPRGQATGSYNE. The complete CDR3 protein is CSARDPRGQATGSYNEQFF.

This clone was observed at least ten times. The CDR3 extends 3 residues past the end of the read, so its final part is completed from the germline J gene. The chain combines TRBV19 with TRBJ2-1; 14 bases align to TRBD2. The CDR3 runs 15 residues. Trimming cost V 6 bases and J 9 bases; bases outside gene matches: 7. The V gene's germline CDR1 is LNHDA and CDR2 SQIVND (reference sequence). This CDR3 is CASRRPTSGGVEQFF. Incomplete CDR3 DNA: TGTGCCAGTAGGCGCCCGACTAGCGGGGGGGTTGAG.